The clone carrying this TCR beta chain appeared many times. Library construction for TCR beta used iRepertoire HTBI primers and Arm-PCR of CDR3 regions. TCRdb re-called the multiplex PCR reads with MiXCR, one entry per CDR3 protein. The sample yields under 300,000 distinct CDR3 sequences, approximately 16% seen once. The time point: newly diagnosed GD, antithyroid drugs for less than 3 months. Extracted RNA from PBMCs served as the source of the TCR library. The source of the sample is a study of regulatory T cells in long-lasting Graves disease. This clonotype originated in a female donor with Graves disease. Sample: peripheral blood mononuclear cells (PBMCs), taken at new diagnosis, from a patient treated with antithyroid drugs.

CDR3 nucleotide sequence: TGTGCCAGCAGCCCTACAGGGTCTGAGTATAATTCACCCCTCCACTTT. Amino acids: CASSPTGSEYNSPLHF. This chain connects TRBV7-9 to TRBJ1-6, with D possibly matching TRBD1 (6 bases). The length of the CDR3 is 16 residues. Trimming left V 5 bases short and J 4 bases short, with 15 bases between. Germline-derived CDR1 and CDR2 are SEHNR and FQNEAQ (reference sequence). The variable domain in full, completed from reference TRBV7-9 and TRBJ1-6, reads DTGVSQNPRHKITKRGQNVTFRCDPISEHNRLYWYRQTLGQGPEFLTYFQNEAQLEKSRLLSDRFSAERPKGSFSTLEIQRTEQGDSAMYLCASSPTGSEYNSPLHFGNGTRLTVT.